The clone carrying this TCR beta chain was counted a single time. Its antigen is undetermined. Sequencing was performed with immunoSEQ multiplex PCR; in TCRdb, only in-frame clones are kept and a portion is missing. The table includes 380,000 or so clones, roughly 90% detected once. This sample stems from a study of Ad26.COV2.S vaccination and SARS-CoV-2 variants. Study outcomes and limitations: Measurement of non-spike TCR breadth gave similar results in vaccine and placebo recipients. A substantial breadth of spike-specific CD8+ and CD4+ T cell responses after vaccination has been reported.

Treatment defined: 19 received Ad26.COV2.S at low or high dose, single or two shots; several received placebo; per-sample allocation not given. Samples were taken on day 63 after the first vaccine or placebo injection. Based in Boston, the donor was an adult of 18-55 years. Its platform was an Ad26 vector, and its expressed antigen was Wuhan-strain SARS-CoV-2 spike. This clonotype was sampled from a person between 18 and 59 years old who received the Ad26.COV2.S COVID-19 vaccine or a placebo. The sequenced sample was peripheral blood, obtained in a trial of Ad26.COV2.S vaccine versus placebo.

As DNA, the CDR3 is TGCGCCAGCAGCCAAGTGGGAGGTGGGGCGAATTCACCCCTCCACTTT. Its protein is CASSQVGGGANSPLHF. The V call is TRBV4-3, the J call TRBJ1-6, with D possibly TRBD1 on 5 matching bases. The CDR3 extends over 16 amino acids. Germline CDR1 is LGHNA and CDR2 is YSLEER. V lost 1 base and J 7 bases, leaving 14 bases between the germline ends.